This TCR beta chain is drawn from a study of cytomegalovirus exposure and HLA in healthy donors. Amplification used 60 Vbeta primers and 13 Jbeta primers. The data were produced by immunoSEQ multiplex PCR, yet TCRdb's version contains in-frame clones alone and is incomplete. Of roughly 150,000 clones listed, roughly 79% are singletons. This CDR3 has 15 residues. Trimming at V came to 6 bases and at J to 3 bases, leaving 6 bases not matched to a gene. Germline V CDR1 and CDR2: SGHTA, FQGTGA. The TCR originated in a man aged 40-50 years in good health and CMV-seronegative. This chain uses TRBV7-3 with TRBJ2-1; 9 bases align to TRBD2. The sequencing input was PBMCs. CDR3 bases: TGTGCCAGCAGTTATCTAGCGGGAAACTACAATGAGCAGTTCTTC. It encodes CASSYLAGNYNEQFF.